Following are 13 T cell receptor beta chains from one sample sequenced in a study of post-analysis software for immune sequencing data. Study findings and constraints: About 5 TRBV segments occurring more often in patients than controls included TRBV5-6, TRBV5-1 and TRBV20-1.

These receptors' targets are unknown. Unique molecular identifiers were built into the TCR beta cDNA libraries. TCRdb re-called the PCR reads with MiXCR, one entry per CDR3 protein. Of some 690,000 distinct CDR3 sequences detected, about 32% appear once; the ten largest clones hold about 0.5%. Source material: blood. These receptors originate from a girl aged 10 to 17 with multiple sclerosis.

This clonotype was counted only a few times. The chain uses TRBV20-1 and TRBJ2-3; D is perhaps TRBD1 (5 bases). Germline-derived CDR1 and CDR2 are DFQATT and SNEGSKA (reference sequence). This CDR3 region has 11 residues. The CDR3 protein is CTGQGVDTQYF. The CDR3 nucleotides read TGCACCGGGCAGGGTGTAGATACGCAGTATTTT.

This clonotype was picked up a small number of times. The V call is TRBV20-1, the J call TRBJ1-4; no definite D call. V lost 3 bases to trimming and J lost 2 bases, with 10 bases between them. Germline V lookup: CDR1 DFQATT, CDR2 SNEGSKA (reference sequence). The CDR3 is 14 amino acids. The CDR3 bases are TGCAGTGCTAGTGACTTGGGCACTAATGAAAAACTGTTTTTT. This sequence encodes CSASDLGTNEKLFF.

In regard to this clonotype: The junction departs from germline at one end; a sequencing error may be responsible. The V and J genes are TRBV29-1 and TRBJ2-3; 7 bases map to TRBD1. The CDR3 spans 13 residues. CDR1 is SQVTM, CDR2 ANQGSEA, per germline. The CDR3 DNA follows: TGCAGCGTTGTAACAGGGGACACAGATATGCAGTATTTT. This translates into CSVVTGDTDMQYF.

V and J are TRBV20-1 and TRBJ2-3; TRBD2 aligns across 10 bases. The V gene end was trimmed by 4 bases and the J gene end by 2 bases; junction bases not matched to a gene: 6. The CDR3 is made up of 15 amino acids. Germline CDR1 and CDR2: DFQATT and SNEGSKA (reference sequence). The chain's CDR3 is CSAKASGGATDTQYF. The CDR3 nucleotides read TGCAGTGCTAAAGCTAGCGGGGGAGCCACAGATACGCAGTATTTT.

This clonotype was seen a few times. This chain joins TRBV2 and TRBJ2-5; no clear D. V dropped 4 bases and J dropped 4 bases, with 4 bases sitting between them. Looked up from germline, CDR1 is SNHLY and CDR2 is FYNNEI. The CDR3 is 11 residues long. In DNA form, the CDR3 reads TGTGCCAGCAGTGTCGTAGAGACCCAGTACTTC. It translates to CASSVVETQYF.

This clonotype showed up many times. This chain links TRBV24-1 with TRBJ2-3; D is unresolved. The CDR3 length is 12 residues. V lost 5 bases, J lost 2 bases, and 4 bases lay in between. CDR1 KGHDR and CDR2 SFDVKD come from the germline V gene. CDR3 nucleotide sequence: TGTGCCACCAGTGGTCCCACAGATACGCAGTATTTT. Translating it yields CATSGPTDTQYF.

The table lists this clonotype with a few counts. A much more abundant neighbour one base away suggests this may be a read error. CDR3 region: CASSKNRGTEQFF. In DNA, the CDR3 is TGTGCCAGCAGCAAAAACAGGGGTACTGAGCAGTTCTTC. V gene TRBV3-1 combines with J gene TRBJ2-1, with 7 bases aligning to TRBD1. The ends lost 5 bases at V and 9 bases at J; junction bases unmatched: 7. This CDR3 is 13 amino acids long. Germline values: CDR1 LGHDT, CDR2 YNNKEL (reference sequence).

The chain couples TRBV7-2 to TRBJ1-2, with TRBD1 matching over 9 bases. J gave up 5 bases and V 4 bases, and 8 bases lay outside the gene matches. The CDR3 sequence is 15 residues long. CDR1 SGHTA and CDR2 FQGNSA come from the germline V gene. The CDR3 DNA sequence: TGTGCCAGCAGCTCGGGACAGGGTAGAGAGTATGGCTACACCTTC. This translates into CASSSGQGREYGYTF.

The gene calls are TRBV7-8 and TRBJ2-7; 10 bases match TRBD2. Per the germline V gene, CDR1 is SGHVS and CDR2 is FQNEAQ. Unmatched junction bases numbered 9, after V lost 3 bases and J lost 4 bases. This CDR3 is built from 16 residues. Here the CDR3 DNA reads TGTGCCAGCAGCTTCAAGCGGGAGGGCCGGGGATACGAGCAGTACTTC. It translates to CASSFKREGRGYEQYF.

This clonotype was recorded a few times. CDR3: CASSLRGMVYGYTF. CDR3 DNA sequence: TGTGCCAGCAGTTTGCGGGGGATGGTCTATGGCTACACCTTC. The chain couples TRBV12-3 or TRBV12-4 to TRBJ1-2, with TRBD1 as a possible D gene (5 bases). Deletions cut 3 bases from V and 4 bases from J, with 12 bases between. The CDR3 has 14 residues.

J is TRBJ2-1 and V is TRBV20-1; 8 bases are a match to TRBD1. V lost 3 bases to trimming and J lost 3 bases; unmatched junction nucleotides: 7. CDR1 and CDR2 from the germline V gene are DFQATT and SNEGSKA (reference sequence). This CDR3 region has 15 residues. The CDR3 region has the DNA TGCAGTGCTAGGGAGGACAGGGTGGGCTACAATGAGCAGTTCTTC. This sequence encodes CSAREDRVGYNEQFF.

The sample holds a few counts of this clonotype. In nucleotides, the CDR3 is TGTGCCAGCCGGGCTGGGGTTAGCAATCAGCCCCAGCATTTT. It encodes CASRAGVSNQPQHF. The rearrangement joins TRBV12-3 or TRBV12-4 to TRBJ1-5; D is unclear. CDR3 size: 14 residues. Between the trimmed V and J ends, which lost 8 bases and 0 bases, there was a span of 11 bases.

V gene TRBV4-3 combines with J gene TRBJ2-1; D is perhaps TRBD2 (5 bases). The CDR3 runs to 15 residues. Germline CDR1 LGHNA, CDR2 YSLEER. V was cut by 4 bases and J by 5 bases, with 15 bases left in between. CDR3 sequence: CASSPSLAWDNEQFF. CDR3 nucleotides: TGCGCCAGCAGCCCCTCTCTAGCTTGGGACAATGAGCAGTTCTTC.